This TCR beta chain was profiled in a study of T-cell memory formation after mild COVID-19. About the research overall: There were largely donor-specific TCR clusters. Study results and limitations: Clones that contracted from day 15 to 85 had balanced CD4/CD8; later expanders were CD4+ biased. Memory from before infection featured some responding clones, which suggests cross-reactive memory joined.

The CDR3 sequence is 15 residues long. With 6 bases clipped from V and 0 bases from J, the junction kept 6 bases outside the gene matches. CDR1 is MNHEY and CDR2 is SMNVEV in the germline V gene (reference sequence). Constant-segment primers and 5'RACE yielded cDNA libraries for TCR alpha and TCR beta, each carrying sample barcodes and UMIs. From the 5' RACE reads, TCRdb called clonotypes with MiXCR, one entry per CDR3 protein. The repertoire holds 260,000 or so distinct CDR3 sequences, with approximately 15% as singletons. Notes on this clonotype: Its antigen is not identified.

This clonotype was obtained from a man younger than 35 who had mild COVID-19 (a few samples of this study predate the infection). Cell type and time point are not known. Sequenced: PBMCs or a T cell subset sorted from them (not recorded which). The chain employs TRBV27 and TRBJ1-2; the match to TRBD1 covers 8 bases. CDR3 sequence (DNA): TGTGCCAGCAGCTTCAGGACAGGGCCTAACTATGGCTACACCTTC. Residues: CASSFRTGPNYGYTF.